This TCR beta chain is from a study of T cell changes during pregnancy in multiple sclerosis. Germline CDR1 and CDR2: MNHNS and SASEGT. V lost 1 base, J lost 0 bases, and 10 bases lay in between. This CDR3 contains 15 residues. TCRdb's copy holds only in-frame clones and misses some; the assay was immunoSEQ multiplex PCR. Here the sample spans some 38,000 clones, 88% being singletons. This clone has only a few counts. The receptor was derived from a female donor with multiple sclerosis, enrolled in a pregnancy study. This chain connects TRBV6-1 to TRBJ2-7, with D possibly matching TRBD1 (6 bases). The specimen was CD8+ T cells from peripheral blood mononuclear cells, collected in the third trimester of pregnancy. Here the CDR3 reads CASSEGETGSYEQYF. CDR3 nucleotides: TGTGCCAGCAGTGAAGGGGAGACAGGCTCCTACGAGCAGTACTTC.